These 22 T cell receptor beta chains were all obtained from the same sample, sequenced in a study of cytomegalovirus exposure and HLA in healthy donors. The data were produced by immunoSEQ multiplex PCR, yet TCRdb's version contains in-frame clones alone and is incomplete. Found here are 150,000 to 200,000 clones, about nine tenths of them singletons; the top ten hold about a tenth. The sample taken for sequencing was PBMCs. Every receptor here comes from a woman aged 18 to 35 in good health and CMV-seropositive.

The gene calls are TRBV10-3 and TRBJ2-3; 10 bases align to TRBD2. The CDR3 has 19 residues. Germline V gives CDR1 ENHRY, CDR2 SYGVKD. V lost 5 bases and J lost 4; bases outside the gene matches: 18. The CDR3 DNA sequence: TGTGCCATCAGTACAATGGTTCTAGCGGGAGTGGTAGGTGCAGATACGCAGTATTTT. It encodes CAISTMVLAGVVGADTQYF.

The chain recombines TRBV6-5 with TRBJ1-1, with D possibly matching TRBD1 (6 bases). Germline CDR1 is MNHEY and CDR2 is SVGAGI. V shed 2 bases and J shed 0 bases, with 7 bases lying between them. This CDR3 is built from 14 residues. In nucleotides, the CDR3 is TGTGCCAGCAGTTACAGGGGGATGAACACTGAAGCTTTCTTT. Translating it yields CASSYRGMNTEAFF.

This clone was detected once. The chain has TRBV6-6 and TRBJ2-5; perhaps TRBD2 as D (6 bases). Looked up from germline, CDR1 is MNHNY and CDR2 is SVGAGI (reference sequence). The CDR3 loop spans 15 amino acids. V lost 5 bases and J 0 bases, leaving 13 bases between the germline ends. This CDR3 reads CASSPPVADQETQYF. The CDR3 nucleotides are TGTGCCAGCAGTCCGCCGGTAGCGGACCAAGAGACCCAGTACTTC.

The J gene is TRBJ2-1, the V gene TRBV2; weak D call: TRBD2 (6 bases). V was cut by 6 bases and J by 10 bases, with 22 bases left in between. Germline V gene sequence: CDR1 SNHLY, CDR2 FYNNEI. The CDR3 spans 15 residues. The CDR3 is CASSFRDSGGWEQFF. The DNA of the CDR3 is TGTGCCAGCAGCTTCCGGGACTCCGGCGGATGGGAGCAGTTCTTC. Based on the CDR3 plus reference TRBV2 and TRBJ2-1, the full variable domain is EPEVTQTPSHQVTQMGQEVILRCVPISNHLYFYWYRQILGQKVEFLVSFYNNEISEKSEIFDDQFSVERPDGSNFTLKIRSTKLEDSAMYFCASSFRDSGGWEQFFGPGTRLTVL.

This chain uses TRBV9 with TRBJ2-2, with D unclear. Germline loops: CDR1 SGDLS, CDR2 YYNGEE. There are 16 residues in the CDR3. V shed 4 bases and J shed 6 bases, with 19 bases lying between them. Written as DNA, the CDR3 is TGTGCCAGCAGCCCAGCGAGTACACCCGTCGCCGGGGAGCTGTTTTTT. It translates to CASSPASTPVAGELFF. The whole variable domain, remainder taken from reference TRBV9 and TRBJ2-2, is DSGVTQTPKHLITATGQRVTLRCSPRSGDLSVYWYQQSLDQGLQFLIQYYNGEERAKGNILERFSAQQFPDLHSELNLSSLELGDSALYFCASSPASTPVAGELFFGEGSRLTVL.

The chain links TRBV30 to TRBJ2-1; TRBD2 matches 14 bases. Unmatched junction bases numbered 5, after V lost 3 bases and J lost 7 bases. The CDR3 has 15 amino acids. Germline loops: CDR1 GTSNPN, CDR2 SVGIG (reference sequence). The CDR3 DNA reads TGTGCCTGGAGGACTAGCGGGAGGGCCTCGAATGAGCAGTTCTTC. This translates into CAWRTSGRASNEQFF.

Written as DNA, the CDR3 is TGTGCCAGCAGCAGCCAGGGTGCAGGAACTGAAGCTTTCTTT. It is translated as CASSSQGAGTEAFF. The V gene is TRBV7-3, the J gene TRBJ1-1, with TRBD1 as a possible D gene (5 bases). Germline CDR1 is SGHTA and CDR2 is FQGTGA. The CDR3 spans 14 residues. The germline V and J ends were trimmed by 5 bases and 5 bases, with 15 bases remaining between them.

The gene calls are TRBV2 and TRBJ2-3; D is unresolved. CDR1 and CDR2 (germline): SNHLY, FYNNEI. The CDR3 spans 13 residues. V shed 7 bases and J shed 0 bases, with 8 bases lying between them. CDR3 sequence (DNA): TGTGCCAGCAAAACAGCTAGCACAGATACGCAGTATTTT. Protein sequence: CASKTASTDTQYF.

J is TRBJ1-1 and V is TRBV7-9; 8 bases align to TRBD1. V dropped 3 bases and J dropped 6; count of bases not matched to a gene: 3. The CDR3 sequence is 13 residues long. Germline-derived CDR1 and CDR2 are SEHNR and FQNEAQ (reference sequence). In DNA, the CDR3 is TGTGCCAGCAGCTTGGCAGGGGGCTCTGAAGCTTTCTTT. It encodes CASSLAGGSEAFF.

This rearrangement joins TRBV19 to TRBJ1-1; a weak D match, TRBD1 (6 bases). The CDR3 consists of 14 residues. CDR1 is LNHDA, CDR2 SQIVND, per germline (reference sequence). V was cut by 9 bases and J by 4 bases, with 18 bases left in between. The CDR3 DNA sequence: TGTGCCAGCCGAGGAGGGGGGGCCCTCACTGAAGCTTTCTTT. It yields the protein CASRGGGALTEAFF.

V and J are TRBV5-1 and TRBJ2-4; 9 bases are shared with TRBD1. Germline CDR1 and CDR2: SGHRS and YFSETQ. The length of the CDR3 is 15 residues. V was clipped by 4 bases and J by 8 bases; unmatched bases: 10. The CDR3 DNA reads as TGCGCCAGCAGCGGCGGGACAGGGCAGGGAGACATTCAGTACTTC. Translated: CASSGGTGQGDIQYF. The full variable domain, with the rest looked up from reference TRBV5-1 and TRBJ2-4, is KAGVTQTPRYLIKTRGQQVTLSCSPISGHRSVSWYQQTPGQGLQFLFEYFSETQRNKGNFPGRFSGRQFSNSRSEMNVSTLELGDSALYLCASSGGTGQGDIQYFGAGTRLSVL.

The genes are TRBV30 and TRBJ1-2, with TRBD1 matching over 7 bases. Germline lookup yields CDR1 GTSNPN and CDR2 SVGIG (reference sequence). Unmatched junction bases numbered 6, after V lost 1 base and J lost 4 bases. CDR3 length equals 14 residues. CDR3 amino acids: CAWSGAGTAYGYTF. CDR3 nucleotide sequence: TGTGCCTGGAGTGGGGCGGGGACAGCCTATGGCTACACCTTC.

The rearrangement links TRBV27 to TRBJ2-7; TRBD2 agrees at 9 bases. V shed 6 bases, J shed 2 bases, and the junction held 2 bases outside the gene matches. From germline, CDR1 is MNHEY and CDR2 SMNVEV (reference sequence). The length of the CDR3 is 13 residues. CDR3 nucleotides: TGTGCCAGCAGCCTAGCGGGGACCTACGAGCAGTACTTC. This gives the protein CASSLAGTYEQYF.

V and J are TRBV6-5 and TRBJ1-2; D may be TRBD1 (5 bases). The CDR3 totals 12 residues. Deletions cut 6 bases from V and 13 bases from J, with 18 bases between. Germline lookup yields CDR1 MNHEY and CDR2 SVGAGI. The CDR3 sequence is CASSPNGAVLTF. The CDR3 region has the DNA TGTGCCAGCAGCCCTAATGGGGCGGTCCTCACCTTC.

This clone showed up just a few times. This chain joins TRBV30 and TRBJ1-2; D is uncertain. Looked up from germline, CDR1 is GTSNPN and CDR2 is SVGIG (reference sequence). CDR3 length: 13 amino acids. V was trimmed by 3 bases and J by 5 bases, leaving 13 bases between them. CDR3 sequence reads: CAWRLSSAYGYTF. As DNA, the CDR3 is TGTGCCTGGAGACTATCGAGCGCATATGGCTACACCTTC.

J is TRBJ2-3 and V is TRBV20-1; D perhaps matches TRBD2 (5 bases). The germline V gene has CDR1 DFQATT and CDR2 SNEGSKA (reference sequence). Trimming stripped 6 bases from V and 6 bases from J, with 10 bases between. The CDR3 is 11 residues long. CDR3 nucleotide sequence: TGCAGTGCCCTGAGAGGGGATACGCAGTATTTT. Translation: CSALRGDTQYF.

In this sample, this clone turned up a few times. This chain uses TRBV23-1 with TRBJ1-5; weak D call: TRBD1 (6 bases). TRBV23-1 belongs to the ORF category, with a function that is uncertain. CDR3 length: 14 residues. The V and J ends lost 4 bases and 3 bases respectively, with 10 bases between them. The CDR3 nucleotides are TGCGCCAGCAGTCCTCAGGGGTCCAATCAGCCCCAGCATTTT. Translated, it gives CASSPQGSNQPQHF.

In its sample, this clone was seen once. The chain uses TRBV5-4 and TRBJ1-2; 8 bases fit TRBD1. The germline gives CDR1 SGHNT, CDR2 YYREEE (reference sequence). The CDR3 covers 14 residues. V dropped 5 bases and J dropped 4; count of bases not matched to a gene: 7. Here the CDR3 reads CASRVSGGVYGYTF. As DNA, the CDR3 is TGTGCCAGCAGGGTTTCAGGGGGCGTCTATGGCTACACCTTC. Together with reference TRBV5-4 and TRBJ1-2, the CDR3 gives the full variable domain: ETGVTQSPTHLIKTRGQQVTLRCSSQSGHNTVSWYQQALGQGPQFIFQYYREEENGRGNFPPRFSGLQFPNYSSELNVNALELDDSALYLCASRVSGGVYGYTFGSGTRLTVV.

V gene TRBV27 combines with J gene TRBJ1-5; D is undetermined. Germline V gene sequence: CDR1 MNHEY, CDR2 SMNVEV (reference sequence). CDR3 size: 15 residues. Trimming took 2 bases from V and 0 from J, leaving 8 bases between them. The CDR3 DNA sequence: TGTGCCAGCAGTTTAGAGGCCTATAGCAATCAGCCCCAGCATTTT. Translating it yields CASSLEAYSNQPQHF.

The chain couples TRBV13 to TRBJ2-7; no clear D. The CDR3 is 15 residues long. CDR1 and CDR2 from the germline V gene are PRHDT and FYEKMQ (reference sequence). V lost 5 bases and J 1 base, leaving 15 bases between the germline ends. CDR3 loop: CASSPGPRGSYEQYF. In nucleotides, the CDR3 is TGTGCCAGCAGCCCCGGTCCCCGTGGTTCCTACGAGCAGTACTTC.

The CDR3 loop is CASRGQGTTYEQYF. The CDR3 region has the DNA TGTGCCAGCAGGGGACAGGGGACGACCTACGAGCAGTACTTC. The chain combines TRBV6-1 with TRBJ2-7, with 10 bases aligning to TRBD1. The germline V gene encodes CDR1 MNHNS and CDR2 SASEGT. With V trimmed by 6 bases and J by 2 bases, 4 bases remained unmatched. The CDR3 runs to 14 residues.

This sequence joins TRBV5-1 and TRBJ2-3; 8 positions agree with TRBD2. CDR1 is SGHRS and CDR2 is YFSETQ in the germline V gene. J lost 4 bases, V lost 0 bases, and 1 base had no gene match. CDR3 length: 14 residues. DNA for the CDR3: TGCGCCAGCAGCTTGGGACTAGCGTCAGATACGCAGTATTTT. Translation: CASSLGLASDTQYF.